This T cell receptor beta chain was profiled in a study of blood T cells in healthy people across ages. Study details: There was about one barcoded beta molecule captured by template switching per two T cells.

Broader study findings: Strongly correlated with naive T cell percentage was TCR beta diversity. Shifts in expanded clonotypes may have been confounded by donor CMV status, which was unknown.

Notes on this clonotype: What it recognizes is unknown.

Trimming removed 2 bases from V and 0 bases from J, with 8 bases in between. The CDR3 loop spans 14 amino acids. Germline CDR1 reads WSHSY; CDR2 reads SAAADI. Samples each yielded at least 6 micrograms of total RNA. A second PCR of roughly 7 to 11 cycles used a sample-barcoded 5' primer and a J-beta primer mix. Using its own MiXCR run on the 5' RACE reads, TCRdb lists one record per CDR3 protein. The sample includes some 1.6 million distinct CDR3 sequences, roughly a third of them seen just once. The sequence came from a woman in her twenties or thirties in good health. Material: blood. The gene calls are TRBV10-2 and TRBJ2-7; D uncertain. The CDR3 loop reads CASSEMRSSYEQYF. The CDR3 region has the DNA TGCGCCAGCAGTGAGATGAGGAGCTCCTACGAGCAGTACTTC.